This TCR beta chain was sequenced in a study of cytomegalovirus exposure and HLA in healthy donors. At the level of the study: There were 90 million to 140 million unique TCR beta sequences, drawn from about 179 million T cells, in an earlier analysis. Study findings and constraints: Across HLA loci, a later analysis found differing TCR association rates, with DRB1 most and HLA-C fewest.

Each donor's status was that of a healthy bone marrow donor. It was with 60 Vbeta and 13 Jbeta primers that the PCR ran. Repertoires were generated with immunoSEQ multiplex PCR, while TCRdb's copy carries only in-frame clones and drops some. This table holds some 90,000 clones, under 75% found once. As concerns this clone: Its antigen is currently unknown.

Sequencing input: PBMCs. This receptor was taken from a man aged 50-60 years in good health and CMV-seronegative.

The CDR3 sequence is CAIGTGGAGANVLTF. The CDR3 nucleotides are TGTGCCATAGGGACAGGGGGCGCTGGGGCCAACGTCCTGACTTTC. The chain carries TRBV10-3 and TRBJ2-6; 12 bases match TRBD1. The V and J ends lost 9 bases and 2 bases, in that order; junction bases with no gene match: 2. In germline, CDR1 is ENHRY, CDR2 SYGVKD. The CDR3 sequence is 15 residues long.